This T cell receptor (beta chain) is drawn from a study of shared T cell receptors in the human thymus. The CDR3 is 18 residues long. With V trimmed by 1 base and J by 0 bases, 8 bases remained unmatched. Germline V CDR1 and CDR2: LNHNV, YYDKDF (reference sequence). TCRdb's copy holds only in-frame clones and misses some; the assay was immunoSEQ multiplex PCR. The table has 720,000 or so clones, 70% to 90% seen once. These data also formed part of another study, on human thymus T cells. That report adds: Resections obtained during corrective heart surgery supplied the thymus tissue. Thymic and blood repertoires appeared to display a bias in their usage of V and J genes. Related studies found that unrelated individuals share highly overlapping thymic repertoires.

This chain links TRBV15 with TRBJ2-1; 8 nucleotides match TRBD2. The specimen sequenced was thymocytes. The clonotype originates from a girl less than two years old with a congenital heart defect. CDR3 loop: CATSRGQTSASSYNEQFF. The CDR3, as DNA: TGTGCCACCAGCAGAGGCCAGACTAGCGCGAGCTCCTACAATGAGCAGTTCTTC.